This TCR beta chain originates from a study of T-cell memory formation after mild COVID-19. CDR1 and CDR2 (germline): SGHTA, FQGNSA. The CDR3 totals 14 residues. Trimming cost V 1 base and J 8 bases, with 12 bases left between them. This clonotype has just a few counts. TCRdb re-analysed the 5' RACE reads in MiXCR, keeping a single row per CDR3 protein. Among 450,000 or so distinct CDR3 sequences listed, around 27% were seen once. The sequence derives from an adult woman who had mild COVID-19 (a few samples of this study predate the infection). Cell type and time point are not known. The chain carries TRBV7-2 and TRBJ2-1, with a weak D call TRBD1 (6 bases). Sequences were obtained from PBMCs or a T cell subset sorted from them (not recorded which). CDR3 coding DNA: TGTGCCAGCAGCTTAGTGCCACAGGGAGATGAGCAGTTCTTC. Translating it yields CASSLVPQGDEQFF.